Below, 12 T cell receptor beta chains from the same sample are listed, as sequenced in a study of blood T cell repertoires in COVID-19. The method was immunoSEQ multiplex PCR; TCRdb's version includes in-frame clones alone and lacks a portion of them. The repertoire holds 250,000 to 350,000 clones, 85% to 90% seen once, with around 2% in the top ten. The sample was PBMCs or T cells enriched from blood (not recorded which). These receptors originate from a woman aged 18-35 years who had recovered from COVID-19.

The CDR3 bases are TGCGCCAGCAGCTGGAACACCGGGCAGGGACTAGGGGGCTACACCTTC. This sequence encodes CASSWNTGQGLGGYTF. V is TRBV5-1 and J is TRBJ1-2; D might be TRBD1 (5 bases). CDR1 is SGHRS and CDR2 is YFSETQ in the germline V gene. The CDR3 has 16 amino acids. V lost 3 bases and J 8 bases, leaving 23 bases between the germline ends.

V gene TRBV19 combines with J gene TRBJ1-1; D unresolved. Germline assignment: CDR1 LNHDA and CDR2 SQIVND (reference sequence). CDR3 size: 13 residues. Deletions cut 2 bases from V and 11 bases from J, with 15 bases between. CDR3 sequence (DNA): TGTGCCAGTAGTATAACCGCGACGGGTGGTGCTTTCTTT. It yields the protein CASSITATGGAFF. The full variable domain, completed using reference TRBV19 and TRBJ1-1, is DGGITQSPKYLFRKEGQNVTLSCEQNLNHDAMYWYRQDPGQGLRLIYYSQIVNDFQKGDIAEGYSVSREKKESFPLTVTSAQKNPTAFYLCASSITATGGAFFGQGTRLTVV.

The chain recombines TRBV7-9 with TRBJ2-2, with TRBD1 matching 9 bases. This CDR3 spans 17 amino acids. The J segment lost 7 bases and the V segment lost 3 bases, leaving 12 bases of the junction unmatched. Germline values: CDR1 SEHNR, CDR2 FQNEAQ (reference sequence). The CDR3 nucleotides read TGTGCCAGCAGCTTTAAACGTCTACAGGGGGCAGGCGGGGAGCTGTTTTTT. Translating it yields CASSFKRLQGAGGELFF.

J is TRBJ1-2 and V is TRBV27; 9 nucleotides align to TRBD1. Germline V gives CDR1 MNHEY, CDR2 SMNVEV (reference sequence). The V segment lost 5 bases and the J segment 5 bases; nucleotides outside the gene matches: 6. CDR3 length: 14 residues. This CDR3 reads CASSTGQGWYGYTF. Written as DNA, the CDR3 is TGTGCCAGCAGTACGGGACAGGGTTGGTATGGCTACACCTTC.

This clone was counted once. The chain has TRBV18 and TRBJ1-6; D is perhaps TRBD1 (5 bases). Germline assignment: CDR1 KGHSH and CDR2 LQKENI. The CDR3 spans 15 residues. V was cut by 3 bases and J by 9 bases, with 15 bases left in between. The CDR3: CASSPVQGWGSPLHF. In DNA form, the CDR3 reads TGTGCCAGCTCACCCGTTCAGGGATGGGGTTCACCCCTCCACTTT.

The gene calls are TRBV5-5 and TRBJ1-4; D perhaps matches TRBD1 (6 bases). This CDR3 has 15 amino acids. Trimming took 4 bases from V and 7 from J, leaving 17 bases between them. Germline-derived CDR1 and CDR2 are SGHKS and YYEKEE (reference sequence). Written as DNA, the CDR3 is TGTGCCAGCAGCCCCCACAGGGAGTACCCTGAAAAACTGTTTTTT. Its translation is CASSPHREYPEKLFF.

V and J are TRBV6-5 and TRBJ1-2, with D possibly being TRBD1 (6 bases). In germline, CDR1 is MNHEY, CDR2 SVGAGI. The CDR3 is 13 amino acids. V lost 6 bases and J 4 bases, leaving 12 bases between the germline ends. The CDR3 DNA reads as TGTGCCAGCAGATCAGGACAGAGCTATGGCTACACCTTC. Amino acid sequence: CASRSGQSYGYTF.

This chain connects TRBV12-5 to TRBJ1-2; D not certain. CDR1 and CDR2 from the germline V gene are LGHNT and FRNRAP. Trimming stripped 7 bases from V and 8 bases from J, with 14 bases between. The CDR3 consists of 12 residues. CDR3 loop: CASAPPREGYTF. CDR3 coding DNA: TGTGCTAGTGCCCCACCGAGGGAAGGCTACACCTTC.

This clone was observed a single time. The V and J genes are TRBV29-1 and TRBJ1-2; 7 bases match TRBD1. Germline values: CDR1 SQVTM, CDR2 ANQGSEA. Losses at the gene ends were 4 bases for V and 7 bases for J; bases not matched to a gene: 0. The CDR3 totals 10 residues. In DNA, the CDR3 is TGCAGCGTTGGACAGGGTGGCTACACCTTC. Translating gives CSVGQGGYTF. The whole variable domain, remainder taken from reference TRBV29-1 and TRBJ1-2, is SAVISQKPSRDICQRGTSLTIQCQVDSQVTMMFWYRQQPGQSLTLIATANQGSEATYESGFVIDKFPISRPNLTFSTLTVSNMSPEDSSIYLCSVGQGGYTFGSGTRLTVV.

This chain links TRBV15 with TRBJ2-4, with D perhaps TRBD1 (6 bases). CDR3 length: 19 residues. V was cut by 0 bases and J by 6 bases, with 24 bases left in between. The V gene's germline CDR1 is LNHNV and CDR2 YYDKDF (reference sequence). In DNA form, the CDR3 reads TGTGCCACCAGCAGAGATCCCCCCGCCGGGACATTTGAAGGAAACATTCAGTACTTC. It codes for CATSRDPPAGTFEGNIQYF.

Remarks on this clone: The junction and the germline gene differ at one end; a read error may be behind it. In nucleotides, the CDR3 is TGTGCCAGCAGTTTCAGCCCCAGTGACAGACGGGGGTTT. Translated: CASSFSPSDRRGF. The V call is TRBV12-3 or TRBV12-4, the J call TRBJ1-1; tentative D call: TRBD1 (5 bases). The CDR3 spans 13 residues.

V gene TRBV6-5 combines with J gene TRBJ1-2; D is possibly TRBD1 (5 bases). The V end was cut by 8 bases, the J end by 3 bases, with 16 bases between. The CDR3 spans 14 residues. The V gene's germline CDR1 is MNHEY and CDR2 SVGAGI. The CDR3 DNA sequence: TGTGCCAGCCACCGTGGGGGGAGGGACTATGGCTACACCTTC. Translated, it gives CASHRGGRDYGYTF.